This T cell receptor beta chain derives from a study of blood T cell repertoires in COVID-19. This clone came up once. Sequencing was performed with immunoSEQ multiplex PCR; in TCRdb, only in-frame clones are kept and a portion is missing. The data contain about 190,000 clones, roughly 90% of them singletons. The sample consisted of peripheral blood. The receptor comes from a man aged 45 to 65 with acute or convalescent COVID-19.

DNA of the CDR3: TGTGCCAGCAGTGAAGTACAGGGCCAGGAGACCCAGTACTTC. Its protein product is CASSEVQGQETQYF. The chain uses TRBV25-1 and TRBJ2-5; possible D gene TRBD1, 6 bases. The CDR3 sequence is 14 residues long. Trimming took 2 bases from V and 5 from J, leaving 12 bases between them. CDR1 MGHDK and CDR2 SYGVNS come from the germline V gene.